This T cell receptor beta chain appears in the sequencing data of a study of cytomegalovirus exposure and HLA in healthy donors. Broader study findings: The likely explanation for a cluster of highly shared sequence variants was sequencing artifact. Earlier results showed most TCR beta V segments being productive about 87% or about 30% of the time. Later analysis associated a missense DCLRE1C variant with TCR beta V- and J-gene trimming.

In the case of this clone: No antigen is known for it.

This PCR relied on a set of 60 Vbeta primers and 13 Jbeta primers. TCRdb keeps only in-frame clones here, not all; method: immunoSEQ multiplex PCR. The sample yields around 200,000 clones, about 69% seen once. Donors were ostensibly healthy at sampling, although undocumented immune exposures were probable. Germline lookup yields CDR1 GTSNPN and CDR2 SVGIG (reference sequence). This CDR3 region has 15 residues. V lost 3 bases, J lost 0 bases, and 12 bases lay in between. Sequences were obtained from PBMCs. This TCR came from a male donor in good health and CMV-seronegative. This sequence joins TRBV30 and TRBJ1-5, with D maybe TRBD1 (5 bases). In nucleotides, the CDR3 is TGTGCCTGGAGCCGTATGGGGGGTAGCAATCAGCCCCAGCATTTT. Translation: CAWSRMGGSNQPQHF.